The 7 T cell receptor beta chains in this list originate from one sample, sequenced in a study of blood T cell repertoires in COVID-19. Assay: immunoSEQ multiplex PCR; the TCRdb copy retains only in-frame clones and omits some. The table records just over 650,000 clones, about 87% of them present only once. Sequenced sample: peripheral blood. Receptors were obtained from a young woman with acute or convalescent COVID-19.

The chain has TRBV7-9 and TRBJ2-7, with 7 bases aligning to TRBD1. This CDR3 is 16 amino acids long. With 1 base clipped from V and 3 bases from J, the junction kept 9 bases outside the gene matches. Germline V CDR1 and CDR2: SEHNR, FQNEAQ (reference sequence). The CDR3 DNA follows: TGTGCCAGCAGCTTAGTGGCAGGGGGACCCTACTACGAGCAGTACTTC. It yields the protein CASSLVAGGPYYEQYF.

The count of this clone is one. The chain is built from TRBV5-1 and TRBJ1-2; the D is unclear. Germline V lookup: CDR1 SGHRS, CDR2 YFSETQ. The CDR3 totals 16 residues. V was trimmed by 4 bases and J by 4 bases, leaving 20 bases between them. The CDR3 DNA reads as TGCGCCAGCAGCCGGGGTCAAACGGCAGAGACCTATGGCTACACCTTC. Encoded protein: CASSRGQTAETYGYTF.

The chain employs TRBV30 and TRBJ1-1; D uncertain. The CDR3 is 13 amino acids. CDR1 is GTSNPN and CDR2 is SVGIG in the germline V gene (reference sequence). V was clipped by 0 bases and J by 4 bases, with 9 bases between them. The CDR3 region is CAWSVERGTEAFF. The CDR3 coding sequence is TGTGCCTGGAGTGTTGAGCGAGGCACTGAAGCTTTCTTT. The whole variable domain, remainder taken from reference TRBV30 and TRBJ1-1, is SQTIHQWPATLVQPVGSPLSLECTVEGTSNPNLYWYRQAAGRGLQLLFYSVGIGQISSEVPQNLSASRPQDRQFILSSKKLLLSDSGFYLCAWSVERGTEAFFGQGTRLTVV.

The genes are TRBV3-1 (or the pseudogene TRBV3-2) and TRBJ2-2; D gene ambiguous. Trimming removed 0 bases from V and 4 bases from J, with 12 bases in between. Per germline, CDR1 LGHDT and CDR2 YNNKEL (reference sequence). This CDR3 has 16 amino acids. CDR3 sequence: CASSQDPSVTTGELFF. The CDR3 DNA reads as TGTGCCAGCAGCCAAGATCCCAGCGTAACCACCGGGGAGCTGTTTTTT.

The chain carries TRBV6-1 and TRBJ2-7; tentative D call: TRBD1 (5 bases). This CDR3 contains 13 residues. Germline V gives CDR1 MNHNS, CDR2 SASEGT. V dropped 0 bases and J dropped 6 bases, with 9 bases sitting between them. CDR3 sequence: CASSEAPGLEQYF. The DNA for the CDR3 is TGTGCCAGCAGTGAAGCGCCAGGGCTCGAGCAGTACTTC.

The V call is TRBV2, the J call TRBJ1-1; no clear D. This CDR3 region has 13 residues. Germline values: CDR1 SNHLY, CDR2 FYNNEI. V shed 9 bases and J shed 1 base, with 12 bases lying between them. In DNA, the CDR3 is TGTGCCAGGGAAGGAGTATCGAACACTGAAGCTTTCTTT. It translates to CAREGVSNTEAFF.

This chain uses TRBV15 with TRBJ1-2; D is possibly TRBD1 (5 bases). Trimming removed 1 base from V and 2 bases from J, with 11 bases in between. The length of the CDR3 is 15 residues. Germline V gene lookup returns CDR1 LNHNV and CDR2 YYDKDF (reference sequence). CDR3 loop: CATSRAIRGNYGYTF. As DNA, the CDR3 is TGTGCCACCAGCAGAGCGATCCGGGGGAACTATGGCTACACCTTC.